The entry below gives a single T cell receptor (beta chain) sequence along with its context. It lacks a known antigen. The input lacks base qualities; no much larger clone sits a single base away. The entry originates in a study of tumor-infiltrating lymphocytes in primary liver carcinoma listed by TCRdb under 2017. About the full investigation: Of the five patients, three men and two women aged 30 to 69 years, four had hepatocellular carcinoma and one had combined HCC and intrahepatic cholangiocarcinoma. The tumors of the five patients were staged as T1-T3 N0M0, with maximum diameters ranging from roughly 4.2 to 10 cm. Samples yielded roughly 3.5 to 7.13 million productive TCRbeta reads; read depth did not differ significantly between tissue types. The study combined TCRbeta repertoire sequencing, expression microarrays and whole-exome sequencing across five regions of each liver tumor, with adjacent normal tissue and blood. A total of about 35 specimens from 5 patients, comprising some 25 tumor regions, 5 adjacent noncancerous liver tissues and 5 peripheral blood samples, were covered by TCRbeta repertoire sequencing. High reproducibility was observed for the technical replicate repertoires, with mean shared-clone rates approximately 0.92 and correlation coefficients above 0.95. Paper-wide results and their limitations: Only five patients were included in the study, and the authors note that the findings should be validated in a larger study. Because sequencing covered only the TCR beta chain and unpaired alpha chains were not captured, true repertoire diversity is likely underestimated. Pairs of tumor regions showed greater repertoire overlap (mean roughly 35%) than tumor-adjacent pairs (about 17%) or tumor-blood pairs (roughly 14%), which is consistent with antigen-driven expansion. Bulk unsorted samples precluded comparing CD4+ and CD8+ T cell repertoires. Compared with blood, tumors had a significantly larger share of the repertoire taken up by the top 250 clones (p = 0.039).

Total RNA and DNA were co-extracted without cell sorting from about 19-30 mg of bulk tissue using the AllPrep DNA/RNA mini kit. Surgical resection was performed in China between late 2015 and early 2016 on a handful of patients with histopathologically diagnosed primary liver carcinoma. Patients had chronic HBV infection and were treatment-naive at sampling. Each fresh piece of tumor and adjacent tissue was cut in two, with one half stored in RNAlater at -80 degrees C and the other half sent for histology. CDR1 and CDR2 (SGHRS, YFSETQ) derive from the germline V gene. Between the V and J ends, shortened by 6 bases and 2 bases respectively, the junction contains 16 bases. From cysteine to phenylalanine, the CDR3 is 15 amino acids long. Just the 45-base CDR3 DNA is kept, in frame starting at base 1. A constant-region primer and ProtoScript II reverse transcriptase were used to reverse-transcribe TCRbeta-specific cDNA from about 500 ng total RNA. The TCRbeta libraries were prepared through three rounds of nested multiplex PCR following a slightly modified ARM-PCR procedure. Each of the first two PCR rounds ran for around 11 cycles and used multiplex TRBV1-TRBV30 forward primers together with a Cbeta reverse primer. Sample barcodes and Illumina adapters were added in a final 25-cycle PCR with Deep VentR polymerase. Before sequencing, amplicons of 200-500 bp were gel-purified using a QIAquick gel extraction kit. The TCRbeta amplicons were sequenced with 250-bp paired-end reads on an Illumina HiSeq 2500. On the study's bioinformatics: Quality trimming of reads was performed with Trimmomatic v0.33, and paired reads were merged with FLASH v1.2.11 so that full CDR3 sequences could be recovered. V, D and J germline segments were assigned to the rearranged TCRbeta sequences using MiGEC v1.2.1b. VDJtools v1.0.0 computed clonotype statistics and Shannon-Wiener diversity indices. Except for diversity analysis, only each sample's 250 most abundant clonotypes were used in subsequent analyses to reduce sampling bias. TCRdb passed the public sequencing reads through fastp at Q25 and MiXCR, retaining productive beta sequences. Rows matching on CDR3 protein sequence are summarized as one entry with the most common DNA and genes. The V and J calls follow TCRdb's processing rather than the paper's. The sample yields tens of thousands of distinct CDR3 sequences; roughly 71% were counted once. The ten largest make up roughly 25% of the sample.

Specimen: tumor-adjacent normal liver tissue. In this chain, TRBV5-1 is recombined with TRBJ2-3, with a tentative D call of TRBD1 or TRBD2, each matching 5 bases. This clonotype was obtained from a man aged 40-49 years with primary liver carcinoma and hepatitis B virus infection. CDR3 sequence: CASNLGYGTTDTQYF. The bases are TGCGCCAGCAATTTAGGCTACGGGACCACAGATACGCAGTATTTT. Outside the CDR3, residues come from the reference TRBV5-1 and TRBJ2-3 proteins, so the full variable domain is: KAGVTQTPRYLIKTRGQQVTLSCSPISGHRSVSWYQQTPGQGLQFLFEYFSETQRNKGNFPGRFSGRQFSNSRSEMNVSTLELGDSALYLCASNLGYGTTDTQYFGPGTRLTVL.